This T cell receptor (beta chain) was recovered during a study of response to subunit inactivated influenza vaccine. Germline CDR1 reads LGHNA; CDR2 reads YNFKEQ. Trimming shortened V by 2 bases and J by 3 bases, and 8 bases separated the two germline ends. The CDR3 has 13 amino acids. This clonotype was picked up a small number of times. TCRdb called the RT-PCR reads again in MiXCR, with one record for every CDR3 protein. The sample shows about 480,000 distinct CDR3 sequences, 10% to 15% of them seen only once. The chain links TRBV4-2 to TRBJ2-7; TRBD2 might be the D (6 bases). Sample: PBMCs from blood, taken about 40 days after vaccination. This sequence originates from a man aged 45-65 years who received an inactivated influenza vaccine. For the CDR3, the DNA is TGTGCCAGCAGCCAATTGGGACTCTACGAGCAGTACTTC. It codes for CASSQLGLYEQYF.